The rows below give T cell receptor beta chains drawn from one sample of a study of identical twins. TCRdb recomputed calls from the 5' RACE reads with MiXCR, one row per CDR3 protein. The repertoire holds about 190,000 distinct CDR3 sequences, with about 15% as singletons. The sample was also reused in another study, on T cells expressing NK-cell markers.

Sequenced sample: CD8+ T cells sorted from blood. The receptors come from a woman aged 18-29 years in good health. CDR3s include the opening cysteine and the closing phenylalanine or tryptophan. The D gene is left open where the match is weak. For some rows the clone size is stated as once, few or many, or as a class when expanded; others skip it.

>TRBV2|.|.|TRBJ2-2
CGMEGQNTGELFF
TGTGGAATGGAGGGACAGAACACCGGGGAGCTGTTTTTT
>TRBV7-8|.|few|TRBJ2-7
CASSLGVPNYEQYF
TGTGCCAGCAGCTTAGGGGTCCCCAACTACGAGCAGTACTTC
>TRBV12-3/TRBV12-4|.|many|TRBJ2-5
CASSPRGSETQYF
TGTGCCAGCAGCCCCAGAGGGTCGGAGACCCAGTACTTC
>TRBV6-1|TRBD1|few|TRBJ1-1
CASRTGGGSTEAFF
TGTGCCAGCAGGACAGGGGGCGGGAGCACTGAAGCTTTCTTT
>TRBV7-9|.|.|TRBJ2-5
CASSLVDREETQYF
TGTGCCAGCAGCTTAGTCGACAGAGAAGAGACCCAGTACTTC
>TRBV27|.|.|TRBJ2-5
CASSLTANQETQYF
TGTGCCAGCAGTTTAACAGCAAACCAAGAGACCCAGTACTTC
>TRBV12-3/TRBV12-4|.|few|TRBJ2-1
CASGTEQFF
TGTGCCAGCGGGACAGAGCAGTTCTTC
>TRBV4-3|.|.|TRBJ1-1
CASSQDGQGAYEAFF
TGCGCCAGCAGCCAAGATGGTCAGGGAGCCTATGAAGCTTTCTTT
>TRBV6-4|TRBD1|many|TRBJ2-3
CASSTGAEDTQYF
TGTGCCAGCAGCACAGGGGCGGAGGATACGCAGTATTTT
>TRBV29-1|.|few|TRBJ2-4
CSVFTGLKNIQYF
TGCAGCGTTTTCACAGGGCTAAAAAACATTCAGTACTTC
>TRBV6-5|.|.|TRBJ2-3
CASTGTTDTQYF
TGTGCCAGCACCGGGACCACAGATACGCAGTATTTT
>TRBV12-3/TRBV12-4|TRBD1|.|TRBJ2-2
CASSPQGARELFF
TGTGCCAGCAGTCCTCAGGGGGCTAGGGAGCTGTTTTTT
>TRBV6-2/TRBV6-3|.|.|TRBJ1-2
CASSLRGANYGYTF
TGTGCCAGCAGTCTACGCGGGGCTAACTATGGCTACACCTTC
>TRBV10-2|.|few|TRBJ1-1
CASSGLISANTEAFF
TGCGCCAGCTCGGGTCTTATCTCTGCGAACACTGAAGCTTTCTTT
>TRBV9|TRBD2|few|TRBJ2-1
CASSVDGGVNEQFF
TGTGCCAGCAGCGTAGATGGGGGGGTCAATGAGCAGTTCTTC
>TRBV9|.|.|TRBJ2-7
CASSVGGNPPTGPLDEQYF
TGTGCCAGCAGCGTAGGTGGCAATCCTCCGACCGGTCCGTTGGACGAGCAGTACTTC
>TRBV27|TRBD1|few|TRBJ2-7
CASSYGTGDYEQYF
TGTGCCAGCAGCTACGGGACAGGGGACTACGAGCAGTACTTC
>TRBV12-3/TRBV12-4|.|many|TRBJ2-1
CASSFDGNEQFF
TGTGCCAGCAGTTTCGATGGGAATGAGCAGTTCTTC
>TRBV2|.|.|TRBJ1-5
CASRVFGQPQHF
TGTGCCAGCAGAGTTTTTGGTCAGCCCCAGCATTTT
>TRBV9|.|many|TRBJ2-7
CASSVGRNPSYEQYF
TGTGCCAGCAGCGTAGGCCGTAATCCCTCCTACGAGCAGTACTTC
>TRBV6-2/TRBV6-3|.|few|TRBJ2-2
CASSWDFYTGELFF
TGTGCCAGCAGTTGGGACTTTTACACCGGGGAGCTGTTTTTT
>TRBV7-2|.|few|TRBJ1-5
CASSLLYGNQPQHF
TGTGCCAGCAGCTTATTGTATGGCAATCAGCCCCAGCATTTT
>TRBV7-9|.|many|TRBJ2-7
CASSPTGAYEQYF
TGTGCCAGCAGCCCTACCGGGGCCTACGAGCAGTACTTC
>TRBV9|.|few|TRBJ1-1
CASSEEGSANTEAFF
TGTGCCAGCAGCGAGGAGGGCTCCGCGAACACTGAAGCTTTCTTT
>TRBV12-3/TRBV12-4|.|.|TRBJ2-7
CASILSGTDYEQYF
TGTGCCAGCATCCTGTCCGGGACTGACTACGAGCAGTACTTC
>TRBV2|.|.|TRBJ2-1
CASRQGNHEQFF
TGTGCCAGCAGACAGGGTAACCATGAGCAGTTCTTC
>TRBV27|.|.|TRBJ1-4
CASGFGEKLFF
TGTGCCAGCGGGTTTGGTGAAAAACTGTTTTTT
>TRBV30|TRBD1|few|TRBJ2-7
CASLGDRGYEQYF
TGTGCCTCCTTGGGGGACAGGGGTTACGAGCAGTACTTC
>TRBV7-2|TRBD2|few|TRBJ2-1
CASSKTSGYDNEQFF
TGTGCCAGCAGTAAGACTAGCGGGTATGACAATGAGCAGTTCTTC
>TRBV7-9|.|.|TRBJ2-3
CASSLAGSAATDTQYF
TGTGCCAGCAGCCTTGCGGGATCCGCTGCAACAGATACGCAGTATTTT
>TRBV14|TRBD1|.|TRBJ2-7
CASSHRTGTYEQYF
TGTGCCAGCAGCCACCGGACAGGGACCTACGAGCAGTACTTC
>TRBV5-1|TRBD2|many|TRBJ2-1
CASQLAGGPSEQFF
TGCGCCAGCCAGCTAGCGGGGGGGCCGAGTGAGCAGTTCTTC
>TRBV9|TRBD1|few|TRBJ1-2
CASSTPGGNYGYTF
TGTGCCAGCAGCACCCCAGGGGGCAACTATGGCTACACCTTC
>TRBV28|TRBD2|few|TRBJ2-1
CASSRLTSGPLNEQFF
TGTGCCAGCAGTCGACTTACTAGCGGGCCCCTCAATGAGCAGTTCTTC
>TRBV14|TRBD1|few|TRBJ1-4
CASSPVRTGDEKLFF
TGTGCCAGCAGCCCCGTACGGACAGGGGACGAAAAACTGTTTTTT
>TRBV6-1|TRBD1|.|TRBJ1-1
CASSTGQGLSNTEAFF
TGTGCCAGCAGTACGGGACAGGGATTGTCGAACACTGAAGCTTTCTTT
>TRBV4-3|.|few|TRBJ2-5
CASSRDSLETQYF
TGCGCCAGCAGCCGAGACAGTTTGGAGACCCAGTACTTC
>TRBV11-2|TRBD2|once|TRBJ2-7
CASSLALGGEQYF
TGTGCCAGCAGCTTAGCCCTCGGGGGGGAGCAGTACTTC
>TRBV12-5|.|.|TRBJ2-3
CASTSASSTDTQYF
TGTGCTAGTACATCGGCGTCGAGCACAGATACGCAGTATTTT
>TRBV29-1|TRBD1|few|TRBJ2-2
CSVGTGLNTGELFF
TGCAGCGTAGGGACAGGGCTGAACACCGGGGAGCTGTTTTTT
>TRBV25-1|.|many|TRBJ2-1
CASRLTEQFF
TGTGCCAGCAGGTTGACTGAGCAGTTCTTC
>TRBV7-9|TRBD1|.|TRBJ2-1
CASSSTTGINEQFF
TGTGCCAGCAGCTCTACGACAGGGATCAATGAGCAGTTCTTC
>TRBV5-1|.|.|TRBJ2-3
CASSLVSVDTQYF
TGCGCCAGCAGCTTGGTTTCGGTAGATACGCAGTATTTT
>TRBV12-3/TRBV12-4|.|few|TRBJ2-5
CASTSGETQYF
TGTGCCAGCACCTCTGGAGAGACCCAGTACTTC
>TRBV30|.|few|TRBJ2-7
CAWSIGNHYEQYF
TGTGCCTGGAGTATTGGCAACCACTACGAGCAGTACTTC
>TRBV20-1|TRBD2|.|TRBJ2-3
CSGGPGLAGAHLTDTQYF
TGCAGTGGGGGCCCGGGACTAGCGGGGGCGCACTTGACAGATACGCAGTATTTT
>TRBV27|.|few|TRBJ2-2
CASSLLRANTGELFF
TGTGCCAGCAGTTTACTGCGAGCGAACACCGGGGAGCTGTTTTTT
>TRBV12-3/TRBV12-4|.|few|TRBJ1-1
CASNGPNTEAFF
TGTGCCAGCAACGGCCCAAACACTGAAGCTTTCTTT